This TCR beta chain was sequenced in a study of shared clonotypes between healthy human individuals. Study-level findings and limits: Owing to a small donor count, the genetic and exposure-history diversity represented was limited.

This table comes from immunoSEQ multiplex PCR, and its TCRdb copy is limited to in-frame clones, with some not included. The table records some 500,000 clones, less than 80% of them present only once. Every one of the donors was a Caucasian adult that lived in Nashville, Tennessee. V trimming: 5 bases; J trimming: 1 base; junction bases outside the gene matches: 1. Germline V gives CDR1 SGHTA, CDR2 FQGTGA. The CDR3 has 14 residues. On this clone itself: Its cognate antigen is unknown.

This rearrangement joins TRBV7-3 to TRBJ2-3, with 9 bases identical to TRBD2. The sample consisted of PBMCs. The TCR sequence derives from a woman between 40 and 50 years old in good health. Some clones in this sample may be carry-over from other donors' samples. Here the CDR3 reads CASSRTSGTDTQYF. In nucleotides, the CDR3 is TGTGCCAGCAGCCGGACTAGCGGCACAGATACGCAGTATTTT. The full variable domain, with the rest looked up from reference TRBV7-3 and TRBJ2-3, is GAGVSQTPSNKVTEKGKYVELRCDPISGHTALYWYRQSLGQGPEFLIYFQGTGAADDSGLPNDRFFAVRPEGSVSTLKIQRTERGDSAVYLCASSRTSGTDTQYFGPGTRLTVL.